This TCR beta chain was sequenced during a study of blood T cell repertoires in COVID-19. The assay was immunoSEQ multiplex PCR, and TCRdb's table has in-frame clones only and misses some. The profile shows about 220,000 clones, over 75% of them singletons. This clone has a single count. The CDR3 consists of 15 residues. The germline V gene has CDR1 LNHNV and CDR2 YYDKDF (reference sequence). After removal of 6 bases from V and 5 bases from J, the junction contained 10 bases not matched to a gene. The receptor comes from a young woman in a cohort exposed to, infected with or recovered from COVID-19 (not recorded which). The chain is built from TRBV15 and TRBJ1-5; 7 nucleotides align to TRBD1. Sequenced: PBMCs or T cells enriched from blood (not recorded which). This CDR3 reads CATRAGQVRDQPQHF. Here the CDR3 DNA reads TGTGCCACCAGAGCCGGACAGGTACGGGATCAGCCCCAGCATTTT. Filled out from reference TRBV15 and TRBJ1-5, the complete variable domain reads DAMVIQNPRYQVTQFGKPVTLSCSQTLNHNVMYWYQQKSSQAPKLLFHYYDKDFNNEADTPDNFQSRRPNTSFCFLDIRSPGLGDTAMYLCATRAGQVRDQPQHFGDGTRLSIL.